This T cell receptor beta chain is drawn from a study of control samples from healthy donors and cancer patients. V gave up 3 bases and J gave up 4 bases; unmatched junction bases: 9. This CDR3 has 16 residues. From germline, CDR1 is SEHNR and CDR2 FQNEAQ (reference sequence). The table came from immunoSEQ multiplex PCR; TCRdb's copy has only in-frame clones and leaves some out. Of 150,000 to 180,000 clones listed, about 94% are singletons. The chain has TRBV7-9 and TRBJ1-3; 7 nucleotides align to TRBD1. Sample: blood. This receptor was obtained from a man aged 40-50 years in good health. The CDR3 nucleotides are TGTGCCAGCAGCTTCACTGCCGGGACAGAGGGAAACACCATATATTTT. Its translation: CASSFTAGTEGNTIYF.